The 17 T cell receptor beta chains listed next were all sequenced from one sample in a study of blood T cell repertoires in COVID-19. Sequencing used immunoSEQ multiplex PCR; TCRdb keeps in-frame clones, though not all of them. The sample includes about 130,000 clones, about 82% seen only once; the top ten take about 5.7%. The sequenced sample was peripheral blood. These receptors were taken from a human donor in a cohort sampled during active COVID-19.

The rearrangement uses TRBV14 and TRBJ1-1, with a tentative D call TRBD1 (5 bases). Germline assignment: CDR1 SGHDN and CDR2 FVKESK. Deletions cut 0 bases from V and 2 bases from J, with 16 bases between. This CDR3 has 17 residues. This chain's CDR3 is CASSQDPDRSLNTEAFF. In nucleotides, the CDR3 is TGTGCCAGCAGCCAAGATCCAGACAGATCTTTAAACACTGAAGCTTTCTTT.

J is TRBJ2-5 and V is TRBV5-1, with D perhaps matching TRBD1 (6 bases). CDR1 and CDR2 (germline): SGHRS, YFSETQ. Trimming removed 0 bases from V and 3 bases from J, with 9 bases in between. The CDR3 loop spans 14 amino acids. DNA for the CDR3: TGCGCCAGCAGCTTGGGACAGGCCGAAGAGACCCAGTACTTC. This gives the protein CASSLGQAEETQYF.

V usage is TRBV5-1 and J usage is TRBJ2-5; 7 bases are a match to TRBD2. The germline V gene encodes CDR1 SGHRS and CDR2 YFSETQ. Trimming took 0 bases from V and 1 from J; bases not matched to a gene: 6. CDR3 length: 16 amino acids. CDR3 nucleotide sequence: TGCGCCAGCAGCTTGGCCTCGACTAGCATCCAAGAGACCCAGTACTTC. It specifies CASSLASTSIQETQYF.

J is TRBJ1-3 and V is TRBV7-9; D remains unclear. Germline V gene sequence: CDR1 SEHNR, CDR2 FQNEAQ (reference sequence). This CDR3 spans 16 amino acids. V lost 5 bases and J lost 1, with 15 bases in between. The CDR3 is CASSPQSGRSGNTIYF. The CDR3 DNA sequence: TGTGCCAGCAGCCCCCAATCGGGGAGATCTGGAAACACCATATATTTT.

The chain couples TRBV3-1 (or the pseudogene TRBV3-2) to TRBJ2-7, with 15 bases aligning to TRBD2. The CDR3 runs to 19 residues. V was pared by 1 base and J by 6 bases, with 13 bases of the junction left unmatched. The germline V gene encodes CDR1 LGHDT and CDR2 YNNKEL (reference sequence). CDR3: CASSQVGGTSGRSWREQYF. In DNA, the CDR3 is TGTGCCAGCAGCCAAGTAGGTGGGACTAGCGGGAGGTCATGGCGCGAGCAGTACTTC.

Of note for this clone: The junction and the germline gene differ at one end; a read error may be behind it. The chain is built from TRBV28 and TRBJ1-6; no clear D gene. This CDR3 is built from 15 residues. In germline, CDR1 is MDHEN, CDR2 SYDVKM. The CDR3 protein is CASTLRSSYNSPLHF. In DNA, the CDR3 is TGTGCCAGCACTTTAAGGAGCTCCTATAATTCACCCCTCCACTTT.

This clone is a singleton in its sample. This sequence joins TRBV6-5 and TRBJ1-2; weak D call: TRBD1 (5 bases). Germline V gene data show CDR1 as MNHEY and CDR2 as SVGAGI. Trimming pared 6 bases from V and 8 bases from J, leaving 19 bases between. The CDR3 contains 14 residues. The CDR3 bases are TGTGCCAGCAGGACCGGGACTCCCCAAGAGGGCTACACCTTC. Encoded protein: CASRTGTPQEGYTF.

J is TRBJ2-7 and V is TRBV6-5; TRBD2 matches at 8 bases. This CDR3 has 16 residues. Germline CDR1 and CDR2: MNHEY and SVGAGI. V dropped 4 bases and J dropped 5; count of bases not matched to a gene: 13. The CDR3 DNA sequence: TGTGCCAGCAGTTCGCTAAGAGGACTAGCAGCCGACGAGCAGTACTTC. Encoded protein: CASSSLRGLAADEQYF.

The chain is built from TRBV5-6 and TRBJ2-7, with D hard to call. The ends were cut back, 1 base at V and 5 bases at J, with 7 bases in the middle. Germline-derived CDR1 and CDR2 are SGHDT and YYEEEE. This CDR3 region has 12 residues. CDR3 in DNA: TGTGCCAGCAGCTTGATGGCCCACGAGCAGTACTTC. This sequence encodes CASSLMAHEQYF.

The rearrangement links TRBV28 to TRBJ2-1; TRBD2 matches 12 bases. Germline CDR1 is MDHEN and CDR2 is SYDVKM. The CDR3 has 16 amino acids. The junction had 11 bases not matched to a gene; V was cut back by 7 bases and J by 7 bases. The CDR3 spells CASTNGLAGRVNEQFF. The CDR3 nucleotides are TGTGCCAGCACCAATGGACTAGCGGGAAGGGTTAATGAGCAGTTCTTC. Full variable domain (missing parts from reference TRBV28 and TRBJ2-1): DVKVTQSSRYLVKRTGEKVFLECVQDMDHENMFWYRQDPGLGLRLIYFSYDVKMKEKGDIPEGYSVSREKKERFSLILESASTNQTSMYLCASTNGLAGRVNEQFFGPGTRLTVL.

The V call is TRBV19, the J call TRBJ2-2, with D tentatively TRBD2 (5 bases). V shed 5 bases and J shed 1 base, with 17 bases lying between them. Germline assignment: CDR1 LNHDA and CDR2 SQIVND (reference sequence). The length of the CDR3 is 17 residues. The CDR3 DNA sequence: TGTGCCAGTAGTCCCTCGGACTCCTCCTGGAACACCGGGGAGCTGTTTTTT. Protein: CASSPSDSSWNTGELFF.

CDR3 amino acids: CASSQATFQGGVTEAFF. Written as DNA, the CDR3 is TGCGCCAGCAGCCAAGCCACCTTCCAGGGAGGAGTCACTGAAGCTTTCTTT. This chain joins TRBV4-1 and TRBJ1-1, with D tentatively TRBD1 (5 bases). The germline V gene encodes CDR1 MGHRA and CDR2 YSYEKL. V lost 1 base and J lost 4, with 19 bases in between. This CDR3 contains 17 residues.

V is TRBV28 and J is TRBJ1-5, with 7 bases lining up with TRBD1. V trimming: 2 bases; J trimming: 10 bases; junction bases outside the gene matches: 8. The CDR3 totals 14 residues. Germline V gene sequence: CDR1 MDHEN, CDR2 SYDVKM. The CDR3 sequence is CASSLRDRVGPQHF. CDR3 nucleotides: TGTGCCAGCAGTTTAAGGGACAGAGTTGGACCCCAGCATTTT.

V and J are TRBV6-5 and TRBJ1-1; D might be TRBD1 (6 bases). V lost 6 bases and J lost 7, with 21 bases in between. The CDR3 spans 15 residues. Germline V gene lookup returns CDR1 MNHEY and CDR2 SVGAGI. The CDR3 reads CASSRDQGTGREAFF. CDR3 nucleotide sequence: TGTGCCAGCAGCAGAGACCAGGGGACGGGCCGTGAAGCTTTCTTT.

CDR3 sequence (DNA): TGCGCCAGCAGCTTTTCGGGGGGAACCGACTATGGCTACACCTTC. Amino acids: CASSFSGGTDYGYTF. The chain employs TRBV5-1 and TRBJ1-2; D is possibly TRBD1 (5 bases). V lost 2 bases and J 3 bases, leaving 14 bases between the germline ends. This CDR3 is 15 amino acids long. Per the germline V gene, CDR1 is SGHRS and CDR2 is YFSETQ.

The rearrangement links TRBV28 to TRBJ2-1, with D maybe TRBD1 (6 bases). Germline CDR1 MDHEN, CDR2 SYDVKM. CDR3 length: 16 residues. V was clipped by 4 bases and J by 7 bases, with 20 bases between them. This CDR3 is CASSSLGTTPWNEQFF. In nucleotides, the CDR3 is TGTGCCAGCAGTTCCCTGGGGACAACCCCCTGGAATGAGCAGTTCTTC.

This chain joins TRBV6-5 and TRBJ1-2; 7 bases match TRBD1. The CDR3 loop spans 13 amino acids. With 6 bases clipped from V and 2 bases from J, the junction kept 3 bases outside the gene matches. Germline V gene sequence: CDR1 MNHEY, CDR2 SVGAGI. Here the CDR3 reads CASRLRGNYGYTF. The CDR3 region has the DNA TGTGCCAGCAGACTCAGGGGGAACTATGGCTACACCTTC.